This T cell receptor (beta chain) stems from a study of identical twins. The CDR3 is made up of 15 amino acids. V lost 7 bases to trimming and J lost 7 bases, with 20 bases between them. A word on this clonotype: Antigen specificity is unknown.

Study-wide results and limits: Among beta out-of-frame sequences, excess sharing between twins appeared weaker. Conclusions leaned on cross-sectional statistical analysis and did not track the same donors over time. Within cord blood, abundant beta clonotypes carried fewer insertions, but memory repertoires showed no such trend.

Unique molecular identifiers were present on the cDNA, which also gained a universal primer site by template switching. TCRdb redid the calling of the 5' RACE reads with MiXCR, one entry per CDR3 protein. The data hold 500,000 to 650,000 distinct CDR3 sequences, with around 20% observed a single time. These data also featured in a second study, about yellow fever vaccine responses in identical twins.

Material for sequencing was CD4+ T cells sorted from blood. The TCR sequence derives from a woman aged 18-29 years in good health. J is TRBJ2-1 and V is TRBV12-3 or TRBV12-4; D not resolved. CDR3 coding DNA: TGTGCCAGCACCATGAACCGGGCCCGGAGTAATGAGCAGTTCTTC. Translating gives CASTMNRARSNEQFF.